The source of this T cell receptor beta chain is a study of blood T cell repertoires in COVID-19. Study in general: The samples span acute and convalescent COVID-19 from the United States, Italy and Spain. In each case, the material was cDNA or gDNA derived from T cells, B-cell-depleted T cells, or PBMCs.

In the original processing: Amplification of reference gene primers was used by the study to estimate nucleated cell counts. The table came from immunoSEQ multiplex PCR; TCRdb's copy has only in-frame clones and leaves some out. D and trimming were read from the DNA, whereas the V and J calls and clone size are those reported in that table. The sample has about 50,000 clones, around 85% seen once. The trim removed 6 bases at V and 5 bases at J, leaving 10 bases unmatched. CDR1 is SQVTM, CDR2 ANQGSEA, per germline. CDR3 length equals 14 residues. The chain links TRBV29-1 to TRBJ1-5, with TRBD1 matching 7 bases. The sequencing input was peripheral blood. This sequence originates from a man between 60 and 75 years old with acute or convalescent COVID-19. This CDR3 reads CSVRVQGGDQPQHF. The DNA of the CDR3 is TGCAGCGTGCGGGTCCAGGGGGGCGATCAGCCCCAGCATTTT.